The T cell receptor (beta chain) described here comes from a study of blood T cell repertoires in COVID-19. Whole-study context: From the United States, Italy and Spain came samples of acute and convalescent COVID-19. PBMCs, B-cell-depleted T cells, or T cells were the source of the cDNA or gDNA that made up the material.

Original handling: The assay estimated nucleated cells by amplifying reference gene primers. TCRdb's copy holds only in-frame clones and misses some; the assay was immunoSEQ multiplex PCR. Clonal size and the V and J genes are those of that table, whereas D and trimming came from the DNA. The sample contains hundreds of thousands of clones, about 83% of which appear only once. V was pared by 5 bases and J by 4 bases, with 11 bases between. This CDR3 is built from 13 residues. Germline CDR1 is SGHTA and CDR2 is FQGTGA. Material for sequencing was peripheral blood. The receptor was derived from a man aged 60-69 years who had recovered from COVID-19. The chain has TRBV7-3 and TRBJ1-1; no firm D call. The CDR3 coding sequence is TGTGCCAGCAGCCTGCAGGCACCCACTGAAGCTTTCTTT. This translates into CASSLQAPTEAFF.